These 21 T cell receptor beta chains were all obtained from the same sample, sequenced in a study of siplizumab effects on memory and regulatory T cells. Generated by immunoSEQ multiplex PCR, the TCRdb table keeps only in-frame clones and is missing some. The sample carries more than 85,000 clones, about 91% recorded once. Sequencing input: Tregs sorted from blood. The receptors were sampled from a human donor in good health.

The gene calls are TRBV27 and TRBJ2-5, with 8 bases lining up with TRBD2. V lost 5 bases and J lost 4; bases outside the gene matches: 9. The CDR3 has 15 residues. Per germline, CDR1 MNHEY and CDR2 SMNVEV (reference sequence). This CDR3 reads CASSATGRAIETQYF. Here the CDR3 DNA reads TGTGCCAGCAGTGCCACCGGGAGGGCCATAGAGACCCAGTACTTC.

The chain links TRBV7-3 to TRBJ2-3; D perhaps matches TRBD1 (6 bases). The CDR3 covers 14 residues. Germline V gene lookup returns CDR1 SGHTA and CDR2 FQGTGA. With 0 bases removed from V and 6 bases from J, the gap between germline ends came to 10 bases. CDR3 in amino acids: CASSLTGTIDTQYF. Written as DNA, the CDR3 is TGTGCCAGCAGCTTAACGGGGACAATCGATACGCAGTATTTT.

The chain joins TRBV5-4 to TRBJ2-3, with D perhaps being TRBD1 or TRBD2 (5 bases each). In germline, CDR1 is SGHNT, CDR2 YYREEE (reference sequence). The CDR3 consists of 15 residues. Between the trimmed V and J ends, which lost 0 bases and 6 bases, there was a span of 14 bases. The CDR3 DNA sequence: TGTGCCAGCAGCTTGGTAGGGGACGGAGGTGATACGCAGTATTTT. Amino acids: CASSLVGDGGDTQYF.

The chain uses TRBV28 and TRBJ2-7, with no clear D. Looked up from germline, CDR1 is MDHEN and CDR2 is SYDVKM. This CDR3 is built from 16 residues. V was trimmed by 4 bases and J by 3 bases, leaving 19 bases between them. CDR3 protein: CASSSAGHTGFYEQYF. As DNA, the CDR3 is TGTGCCAGCAGTTCGGCTGGGCATACCGGGTTCTACGAGCAGTACTTC.

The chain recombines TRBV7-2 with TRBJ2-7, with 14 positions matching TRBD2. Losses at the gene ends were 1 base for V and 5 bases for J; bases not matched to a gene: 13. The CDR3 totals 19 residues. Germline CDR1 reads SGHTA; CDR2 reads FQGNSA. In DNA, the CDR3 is TGTGCCAGCAGCTTAGAGAACCCGGGACTAGCGGGAGAGGTAAACGAGCAGTACTTC. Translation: CASSLENPGLAGEVNEQYF.

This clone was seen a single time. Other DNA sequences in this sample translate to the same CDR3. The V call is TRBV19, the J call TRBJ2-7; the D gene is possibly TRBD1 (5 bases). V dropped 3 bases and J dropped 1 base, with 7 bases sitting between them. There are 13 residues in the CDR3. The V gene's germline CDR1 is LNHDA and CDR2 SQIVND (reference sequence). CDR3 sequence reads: CASSIDRSYEQYF. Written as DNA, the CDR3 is TGTGCCAGTAGTATCGACAGATCCTACGAGCAGTACTTC.

CDR3 nucleotides: TGTGCCAGCAGCCAGCCGGGACAGGGCAATTCACCCCTCCACTTT. This sequence encodes CASSQPGQGNSPLHF. The V call is TRBV7-9, the J call TRBJ1-6; 9 bases match TRBD1. V was clipped by 5 bases and J by 7 bases; unmatched bases: 6. CDR3 size: 15 residues. Germline V gene lookup returns CDR1 SEHNR and CDR2 FQNEAQ (reference sequence).

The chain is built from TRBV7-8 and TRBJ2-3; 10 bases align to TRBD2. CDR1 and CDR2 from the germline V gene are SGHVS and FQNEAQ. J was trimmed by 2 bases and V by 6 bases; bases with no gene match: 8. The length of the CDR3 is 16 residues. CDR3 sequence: CASSVLSGRVTDTQYF. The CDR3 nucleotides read TGTGCCAGCAGTGTACTAAGCGGGAGGGTCACAGATACGCAGTATTTT.

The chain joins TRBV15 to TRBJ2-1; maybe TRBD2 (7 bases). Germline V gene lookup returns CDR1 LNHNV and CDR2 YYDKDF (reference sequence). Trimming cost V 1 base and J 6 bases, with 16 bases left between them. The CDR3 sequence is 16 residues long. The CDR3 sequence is CATSRGGGGSFNEQFF. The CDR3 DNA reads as TGTGCCACCAGCAGAGGAGGGGGGGGCTCATTCAATGAGCAGTTCTTC. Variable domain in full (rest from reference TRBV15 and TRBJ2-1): DAMVIQNPRYQVTQFGKPVTLSCSQTLNHNVMYWYQQKSSQAPKLLFHYYDKDFNNEADTPDNFQSRRPNTSFCFLDIRSPGLGDTAMYLCATSRGGGGSFNEQFFGPGTRLTVL.

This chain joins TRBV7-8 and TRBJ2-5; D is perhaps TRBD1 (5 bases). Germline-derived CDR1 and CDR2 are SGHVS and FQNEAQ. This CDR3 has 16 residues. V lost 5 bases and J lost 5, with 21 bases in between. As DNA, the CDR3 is TGTGCCAGCAGCCGCCGACGTTCGCTTAAGGGGGAGACCCAGTACTTC. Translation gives CASSRRRSLKGETQYF.

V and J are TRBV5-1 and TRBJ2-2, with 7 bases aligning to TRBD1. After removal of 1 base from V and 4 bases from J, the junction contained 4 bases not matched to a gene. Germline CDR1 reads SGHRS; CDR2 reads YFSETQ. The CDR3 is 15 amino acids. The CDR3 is CASSLYSGGTGELFF. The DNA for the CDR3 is TGCGCCAGCAGCTTGTATTCAGGGGGCACCGGGGAGCTGTTTTTT.

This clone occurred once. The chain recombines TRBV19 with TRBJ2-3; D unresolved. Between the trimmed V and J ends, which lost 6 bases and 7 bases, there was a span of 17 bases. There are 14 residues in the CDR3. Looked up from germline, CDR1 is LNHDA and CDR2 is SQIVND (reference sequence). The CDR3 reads CASSDGLILNTQYF. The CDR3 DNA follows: TGTGCCAGTAGCGACGGCCTGATATTAAATACGCAGTATTTT.

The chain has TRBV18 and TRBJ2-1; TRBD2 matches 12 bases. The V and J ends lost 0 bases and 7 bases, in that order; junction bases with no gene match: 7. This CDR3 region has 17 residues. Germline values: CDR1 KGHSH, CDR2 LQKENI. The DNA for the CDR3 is TGTGCCAGCTCACCACCTCGTTCTAGCGGGAGGGCAAATGAGCAGTTCTTC. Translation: CASSPPRSSGRANEQFF.

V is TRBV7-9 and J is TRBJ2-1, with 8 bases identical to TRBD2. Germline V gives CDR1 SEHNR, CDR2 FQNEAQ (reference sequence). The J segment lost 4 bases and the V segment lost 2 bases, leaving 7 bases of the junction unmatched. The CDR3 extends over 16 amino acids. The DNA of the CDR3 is TGTGCCAGCAGCTTACGAGCGGGAGCGGGTTACAATGAGCAGTTCTTC. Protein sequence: CASSLRAGAGYNEQFF. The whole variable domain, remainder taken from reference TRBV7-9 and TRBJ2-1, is DTGVSQNPRHKITKRGQNVTFRCDPISEHNRLYWYRQTLGQGPEFLTYFQNEAQLEKSRLLSDRFSAERPKGSFSTLEIQRTEQGDSAMYLCASSLRAGAGYNEQFFGPGTRLTVL.

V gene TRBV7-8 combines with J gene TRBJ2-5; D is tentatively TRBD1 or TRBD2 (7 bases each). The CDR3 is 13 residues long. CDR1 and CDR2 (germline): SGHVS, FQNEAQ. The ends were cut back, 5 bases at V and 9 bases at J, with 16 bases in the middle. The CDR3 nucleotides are TGTGCCAGCAGCCAGGGGGGGGGTGGGGCCCAGTACTTC. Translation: CASSQGGGGAQYF.

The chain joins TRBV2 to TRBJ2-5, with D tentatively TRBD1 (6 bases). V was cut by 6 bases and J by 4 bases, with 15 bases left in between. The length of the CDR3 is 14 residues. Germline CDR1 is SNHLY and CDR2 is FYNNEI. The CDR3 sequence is CASRQGLLRETQYF. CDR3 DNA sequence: TGTGCCAGCAGGCAGGGGCTCCTGCGAGAGACCCAGTACTTC.

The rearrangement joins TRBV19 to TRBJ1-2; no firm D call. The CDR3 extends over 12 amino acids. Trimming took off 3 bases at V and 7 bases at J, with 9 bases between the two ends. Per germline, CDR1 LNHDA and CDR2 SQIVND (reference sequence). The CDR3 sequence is CASSIKIGGYTF. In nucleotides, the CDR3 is TGTGCCAGTAGTATTAAGATAGGTGGCTACACCTTC.

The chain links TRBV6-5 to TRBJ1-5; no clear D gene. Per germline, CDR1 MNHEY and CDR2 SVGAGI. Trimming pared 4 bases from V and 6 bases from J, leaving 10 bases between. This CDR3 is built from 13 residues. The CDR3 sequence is CASSSAGIQPQHF. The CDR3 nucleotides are TGTGCCAGCAGTTCGGCCGGAATTCAGCCCCAGCATTTT.

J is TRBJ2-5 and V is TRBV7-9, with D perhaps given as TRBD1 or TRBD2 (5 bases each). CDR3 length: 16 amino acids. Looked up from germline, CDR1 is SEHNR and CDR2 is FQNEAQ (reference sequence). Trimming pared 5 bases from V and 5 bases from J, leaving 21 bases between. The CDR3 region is CASSPAGTSHRETQYF. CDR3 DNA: TGTGCCAGCAGCCCCGCCGGGACCTCTCACAGGGAGACCCAGTACTTC.

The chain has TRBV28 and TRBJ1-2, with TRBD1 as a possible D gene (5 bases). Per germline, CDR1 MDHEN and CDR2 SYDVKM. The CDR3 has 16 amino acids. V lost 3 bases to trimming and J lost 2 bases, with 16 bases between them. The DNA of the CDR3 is TGTGCCAGCAGTTTCTCATCGGGGGACCGAAACTATGGCTACACCTTC. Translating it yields CASSFSSGDRNYGYTF.

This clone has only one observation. CDR3 nucleotide sequence: TGTGCCAGCAGTTACCGGGACTTCCGAAATGAGCAGTTCTTC. This sequence encodes CASSYRDFRNEQFF. V and J are TRBV6-5 and TRBJ2-1; tentatively, D is TRBD2 (6 bases). Germline values: CDR1 MNHEY, CDR2 SVGAGI. The CDR3 runs 14 residues. Trimming took 2 bases from V and 7 from J, leaving 12 bases between them.